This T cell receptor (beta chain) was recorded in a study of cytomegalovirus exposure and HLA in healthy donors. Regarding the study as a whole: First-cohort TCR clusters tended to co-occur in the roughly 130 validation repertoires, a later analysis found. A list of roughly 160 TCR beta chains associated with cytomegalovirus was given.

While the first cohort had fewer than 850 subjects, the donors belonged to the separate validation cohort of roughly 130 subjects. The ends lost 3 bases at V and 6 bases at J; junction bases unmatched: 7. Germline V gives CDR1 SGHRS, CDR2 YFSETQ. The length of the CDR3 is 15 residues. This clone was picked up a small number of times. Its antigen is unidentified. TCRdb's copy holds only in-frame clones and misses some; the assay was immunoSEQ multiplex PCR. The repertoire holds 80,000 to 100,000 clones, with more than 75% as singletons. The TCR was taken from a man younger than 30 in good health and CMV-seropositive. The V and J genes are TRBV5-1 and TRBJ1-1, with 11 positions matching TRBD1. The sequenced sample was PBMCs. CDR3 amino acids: CASSSDRGHQAEAFF. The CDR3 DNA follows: TGCGCCAGCAGCTCGGACAGGGGGCATCAAGCTGAAGCTTTCTTT.